Below, 18 T cell receptor beta chains from the same sample are listed, as sequenced in a study of shared clonotypes between healthy human individuals. Assay: immunoSEQ multiplex PCR; the TCRdb copy retains only in-frame clones and omits some. The sample yields about 1,500,000 clones, around 95% seen once. The sequenced sample was naive CD4+ T cells sorted from blood. Stated subset: CD45RA+ positively selected. Every receptor here comes from a man aged 30-40 years in good health.

The chain couples TRBV20-1 to TRBJ2-1; D unresolved. The CDR3 is 10 amino acids. Germline values: CDR1 DFQATT, CDR2 SNEGSKA (reference sequence). The CDR3 DNA follows: TGCAGAGCCCTAGGGAATGAGCAGTTCTTC. It yields the protein CRALGNEQFF.

CDR3 DNA sequence: TGCGCCAGCAGCCAAGACGGCCGGGAGACCCAGTACTTC. This translates into CASSQDGRETQYF. This rearrangement joins TRBV4-3 to TRBJ2-5; D is ambiguous. CDR1 LGHNA and CDR2 YSLEER come from the germline V gene. V dropped 0 bases and J dropped 5 bases, with 7 bases sitting between them. The CDR3 has 13 amino acids.

The chain uses TRBV30 and TRBJ2-7; D is ambiguous. The CDR3 has 13 residues. Trimming shortened V by 0 bases and J by 6 bases, and 12 bases separated the two germline ends. Germline CDR1 and CDR2: GTSNPN and SVGIG (reference sequence). The CDR3 here is CAWSVYQLSEQYF. The CDR3 bases are TGTGCCTGGAGTGTATACCAGCTCAGCGAGCAGTACTTC.

On this clone: The identical CDR3 is also encoded by other nucleotide sequences in the sample. This chain links TRBV9 with TRBJ1-1, with D perhaps matching TRBD1 (6 bases). CDR3 length: 13 residues. Deletions cut 1 base from V and 5 bases from J, with 9 bases between. In germline, CDR1 is SGDLS, CDR2 YYNGEE. The CDR3 coding sequence is TGTGCCAGCAGCGTAAGAGGGGGGACTGAAGCTTTCTTT. Its translation is CASSVRGGTEAFF.

The V and J genes are TRBV14 and TRBJ2-3; 10 nucleotides align to TRBD2. The trim removed 5 bases at V and 0 bases at J, leaving 8 bases unmatched. There are 17 residues in the CDR3. Germline CDR1 reads SGHDN; CDR2 reads FVKESK. The CDR3 is CASSLILAGQSTDTQYF. The CDR3, as DNA: TGTGCCAGCAGCTTAATACTAGCGGGGCAAAGCACAGATACGCAGTATTTT.

V and J are TRBV5-4 and TRBJ2-1, with TRBD2 as a possible D gene (6 bases). Germline V gene sequence: CDR1 SGHNT, CDR2 YYREEE (reference sequence). This CDR3 spans 13 amino acids. V was clipped by 7 bases and J by 6 bases, with 14 bases between them. The CDR3 reads CASLSTSTNEQFF. In nucleotides, the CDR3 is TGTGCCAGCTTGTCGACTAGTACCAATGAGCAGTTCTTC. The full variable domain, completed using reference TRBV5-4 and TRBJ2-1, is ETGVTQSPTHLIKTRGQQVTLRCSSQSGHNTVSWYQQALGQGPQFIFQYYREEENGRGNFPPRFSGLQFPNYSSELNVNALELDDSALYLCASLSTSTNEQFFGPGTRLTVL.

V is TRBV19 and J is TRBJ1-2, with 7 bases matching TRBD1. The germline V gene has CDR1 LNHDA and CDR2 SQIVND (reference sequence). Trimming cost V 7 bases and J 3 bases; bases outside gene matches: 11. CDR3 length equals 15 residues. CDR3 in amino acids: CASMTTGEDYYGYTF. The DNA for the CDR3 is TGTGCCAGTATGACTACAGGGGAAGACTACTATGGCTACACCTTC. The full variable domain, its missing parts supplied by reference TRBV19 and TRBJ1-2, is DGGITQSPKYLFRKEGQNVTLSCEQNLNHDAMYWYRQDPGQGLRLIYYSQIVNDFQKGDIAEGYSVSREKKESFPLTVTSAQKNPTAFYLCASMTTGEDYYGYTFGSGTRLTVV.

The rearrangement joins TRBV4-3 to TRBJ1-2; D gene uncertain. V lost 0 bases to trimming and J lost 4 bases, with 9 bases between them. The V gene's germline CDR1 is LGHNA and CDR2 YSLEER. This CDR3 has 14 amino acids. The chain's CDR3 is CASSQERGGYGYTF. In nucleotides, the CDR3 is TGCGCCAGCAGCCAAGAACGGGGAGGCTATGGCTACACCTTC.

The gene calls are TRBV4-3 and TRBJ2-7; D remains ambiguous. Germline values: CDR1 LGHNA, CDR2 YSLEER. V was shortened by 0 bases and J by 0 bases, with 18 bases between the two germline ends. This CDR3 has 18 amino acids. The CDR3 DNA is TGCGCCAGCAGCCAAGATTTAGGGCGCGACGGAATCTCCTACGAGCAGTACTTC. Translation gives CASSQDLGRDGISYEQYF.

The chain links TRBV7-7 to TRBJ2-5; TRBD1 agrees at 11 bases. Per germline, CDR1 SSHAT and CDR2 FNYEAQ (reference sequence). V trimming: 3 bases; J trimming: 5 bases; junction bases outside the gene matches: 5. The CDR3 contains 15 residues. Written as DNA, the CDR3 is TGTGCCAGCAGCTTGGACAGGGGGCTTGGGGAGACCCAGTACTTC. Protein product: CASSLDRGLGETQYF.

The rearrangement links TRBV5-5 to TRBJ1-4; D not resolved. V lost 6 bases to trimming and J lost 8 bases, with 14 bases between them. The CDR3 runs to 13 residues. The germline V gene encodes CDR1 SGHKS and CDR2 YYEKEE (reference sequence). The CDR3 loop is CASTVEGREKLFF. DNA for the CDR3: TGTGCCAGCACCGTGGAGGGCCGGGAAAAACTGTTTTTT.

The chain is built from TRBV28 and TRBJ1-4; TRBD1 might be the D (6 bases). This CDR3 is 14 amino acids long. Trimming took off 0 bases at V and 8 bases at J, with 10 bases between the two ends. Germline loops: CDR1 MDHEN, CDR2 SYDVKM. This CDR3 reads CASSLWGHPEKLFF. The CDR3 DNA is TGTGCCAGCAGTTTATGGGGACACCCAGAAAAACTGTTTTTT. Looking up the rest from reference TRBV28 and TRBJ1-4 gives the full variable domain: DVKVTQSSRYLVKRTGEKVFLECVQDMDHENMFWYRQDPGLGLRLIYFSYDVKMKEKGDIPEGYSVSREKKERFSLILESASTNQTSMYLCASSLWGHPEKLFFGSGTQLSVL.

The chain links TRBV7-8 to TRBJ2-5, with D perhaps matching TRBD1 (6 bases). CDR3 length: 15 amino acids. Trimming left V 2 bases short and J 5 bases short, with 15 bases between. The germline CDR1 and CDR2 sequences are SGHVS and FQNEAQ. In DNA, the CDR3 is TGTGCCAGCAGCTTATGGGCAGGGGATGGCGAGACCCAGTACTTC. This sequence encodes CASSLWAGDGETQYF.

The count of this clone is one. This sequence joins TRBV19 and TRBJ1-5, with 7 bases matching TRBD1. The trim removed 6 bases at V and 0 bases at J, leaving 11 bases unmatched. CDR3 length equals 17 residues. Germline V gene data show CDR1 as LNHDA and CDR2 as SQIVND (reference sequence). Written as DNA, the CDR3 is TGTGCCAGTAGCAACCATGGGACAGTCCATAGCAATCAGCCCCAGCATTTT. As protein: CASSNHGTVHSNQPQHF.

This chain connects TRBV5-5 to TRBJ1-1; possibly TRBD1 for D (6 bases). Between the trimmed V and J ends, which lost 0 bases and 7 bases, there was a span of 10 bases. Germline V gives CDR1 SGHKS, CDR2 YYEKEE (reference sequence). The CDR3 covers 13 residues. CDR3 sequence: CASSLVPGVEAFF. As DNA, the CDR3 is TGTGCCAGCAGCTTGGTCCCAGGGGTTGAAGCTTTCTTT.

J is TRBJ1-6 and V is TRBV18, with 7 nucleotides matching TRBD1. This CDR3 has 15 amino acids. The V and J ends lost 3 bases and 7 bases, in that order; junction bases with no gene match: 6. Germline V gene data show CDR1 as KGHSH and CDR2 as LQKENI. Here the CDR3 DNA reads TGTGCCAGCTCACCTAAAACAGGGGAAAATTCACCCCTCCACTTT. Protein: CASSPKTGENSPLHF.

The chain employs TRBV18 and TRBJ2-7; 12 bases are a match to TRBD1. The CDR3 runs 15 residues. With 4 bases clipped from V and 6 bases from J, the junction kept 7 bases outside the gene matches. Germline values: CDR1 KGHSH, CDR2 LQKENI. As DNA, the CDR3 is TGTGCCAGCTCACAACCCGGGACAGGGGGCCGCGAGCAGTACTTC. Its protein is CASSQPGTGGREQYF.

The count of this clone is one. The J gene is TRBJ2-7, the V gene TRBV19; D is unclear. Looked up from germline, CDR1 is LNHDA and CDR2 is SQIVND (reference sequence). V was trimmed by 3 bases and J by 7 bases, leaving 16 bases between them. CDR3 length: 14 amino acids. CDR3 bases: TGTGCCAGTAGTATCGGACGGATCCTAGGGGAGCAGTACTTC. The encoded protein is CASSIGRILGEQYF.